The 24 T cell receptor beta chains reported below all come from one sample, sequenced in a study of cytomegalovirus exposure and HLA in healthy donors. PCR was performed using 60 Vbeta and 13 Jbeta primers. Measured with immunoSEQ multiplex PCR; TCRdb has only the in-frame clones, and not every one. The table has roughly 170,000 clones, around 82% seen once. Sequences were obtained from PBMCs. These receptors all come from a young man in good health and CMV-seronegative.

This clone occurred a few times. The chain recombines TRBV7-2 with TRBJ1-5; D ambiguous. Germline CDR1 reads SGHTA; CDR2 reads FQGNSA. This CDR3 is built from 13 residues. The V and J ends lost 3 bases and 0 bases respectively, with 3 bases between them. The chain's CDR3 is CASSFGSNQPQHF. CDR3 sequence (DNA): TGTGCCAGCAGCTTCGGTAGCAATCAGCCCCAGCATTTT.

This chain connects TRBV4-1 to TRBJ2-5; the D gene is possibly TRBD2 (5 bases). This CDR3 is built from 14 residues. V shed 1 base and J shed 2 bases, with 8 bases lying between them. Looked up from germline, CDR1 is MGHRA and CDR2 is YSYEKL. The CDR3 protein is CASSQARGQETQYF. For the CDR3, the DNA is TGCGCCAGCAGCCAAGCCCGAGGGCAAGAGACCCAGTACTTC.

This chain uses TRBV4-1 with TRBJ1-1; tentatively, D is TRBD1 (5 bases). The CDR3 covers 13 residues. Trimming removed 2 bases at V and 11 bases at J, with 15 bases between. CDR1 MGHRA and CDR2 YSYEKL come from the germline V gene. The CDR3 DNA is TGCGCCAGCAGCCAAAACTCCTGGGGGGAGGCTTTCTTT. It is translated as CASSQNSWGEAFF.

V is TRBV7-9 and J is TRBJ2-3; 15 bases align to TRBD2. This CDR3 region has 18 residues. The junction had 9 bases not matched to a gene; V was cut back by 5 bases and J by 3 bases. CDR1 and CDR2 (germline): SEHNR, FQNEAQ (reference sequence). The chain's CDR3 is CASSPRRTSGRATDTQYF. CDR3 nucleotides: TGTGCCAGCAGCCCCAGGAGGACTAGCGGGAGGGCTACAGATACGCAGTATTTT.

The chain is built from TRBV11-2 and TRBJ2-7; 10 bases match TRBD2. From germline, CDR1 is SGHAT and CDR2 FQNNGV. This CDR3 comprises 17 residues. V was clipped by 5 bases and J by 0 bases; unmatched bases: 10. This CDR3 reads CASSPRLAGRGSYEQYF. CDR3 DNA sequence: TGTGCCAGCAGCCCCCGACTAGCGGGCCGTGGCTCCTACGAGCAGTACTTC. Filled out from reference TRBV11-2 and TRBJ2-7, the complete variable domain reads EAGVAQSPRYKIIEKRQSVAFWCNPISGHATLYWYQQILGQGPKLLIQFQNNGVVDDSQLPKDRFSAERLKGVDSTLKIQPAKLEDSAVYLCASSPRLAGRGSYEQYFGPGTRLTVT.

The gene calls are TRBV28 and TRBJ1-6, with 8 positions matching TRBD1. V was clipped by 5 bases and J by 7 bases; unmatched bases: 4. The CDR3 covers 14 residues. Germline CDR1 is MDHEN and CDR2 is SYDVKM. CDR3 amino acids: CASSRGQGNSPLHF. In DNA, the CDR3 is TGTGCCAGCAGTCGTGGACAGGGAAATTCACCCCTCCACTTT. Full variable domain (missing parts from reference TRBV28 and TRBJ1-6): DVKVTQSSRYLVKRTGEKVFLECVQDMDHENMFWYRQDPGLGLRLIYFSYDVKMKEKGDIPEGYSVSREKKERFSLILESASTNQTSMYLCASSRGQGNSPLHFGNGTRLTVT.

The V gene is TRBV19, the J gene TRBJ2-1, with 9 bases aligning to TRBD1. V shed 7 bases, J shed 7 bases, and the junction held 17 bases outside the gene matches. This CDR3 has 17 amino acids. Germline CDR1 and CDR2: LNHDA and SQIVND (reference sequence). CDR3 DNA sequence: TGTGCCAGTATGGGACCCTTAGGGACAGGGACTGTTAATGAGCAGTTCTTC. Translation: CASMGPLGTGTVNEQFF.

The rearrangement links TRBV4-2 to TRBJ2-1, with TRBD1 matching over 9 bases. Germline V gene data show CDR1 as LGHNA and CDR2 as YNFKEQ. The CDR3 extends over 16 amino acids. After removal of 0 bases from V and 5 bases from J, the junction contained 5 bases not matched to a gene. The CDR3 loop reads CASSQDGGQGHNEQFF. The CDR3 DNA follows: TGTGCCAGCAGCCAAGATGGGGGACAGGGACACAATGAGCAGTTCTTC.

The V gene is TRBV20-1, the J gene TRBJ1-4; D is ambiguous. Germline-derived CDR1 and CDR2 are DFQATT and SNEGSKA (reference sequence). V lost 2 bases and J lost 13, with 11 bases in between. The CDR3 is made up of 11 amino acids. The CDR3 DNA follows: TGCAGTGCTAGATCCCGGGGATTACTGTTTTTT. It yields the protein CSARSRGLLFF.

This clone was recorded only once. CDR3 DNA: TGTGCCAGTATCGAATCAGCCGGGTATTTTCAGCCCCAGCATTTT. It codes for CASIESAGYFQPQHF. The chain carries TRBV19 and TRBJ1-5; no reliable D call. V lost 7 bases, J lost 6 bases, and 19 bases lay in between. Germline CDR1 is LNHDA and CDR2 is SQIVND (reference sequence). This CDR3 has 15 amino acids.

In nucleotides, the CDR3 is TGTGCCAGCAGTTACGGGCCCCAGCAGGTTGGAAACACCATATATTTT. It codes for CASSYGPQQVGNTIYF. The chain joins TRBV6-5 to TRBJ1-3; D not certain. V lost 2 bases, J lost 3 bases, and 14 bases lay in between. CDR3 size: 16 residues. From germline, CDR1 is MNHEY and CDR2 SVGAGI.

This CDR3 reads CASSSDRDPGNTIYF. The CDR3, as DNA: TGTGCCAGCAGTTCCGACAGGGACCCTGGAAACACCATATATTTT. The chain is built from TRBV27 and TRBJ1-3; 7 bases align to TRBD1. The ends lost 4 bases at V and 2 bases at J; junction bases unmatched: 5. Germline V gives CDR1 MNHEY, CDR2 SMNVEV (reference sequence). CDR3 size: 15 residues.

This chain joins TRBV5-1 and TRBJ1-4; 11 bases agree with TRBD1. Germline V gives CDR1 SGHRS, CDR2 YFSETQ. V trimming: 4 bases; J trimming: 7 bases; junction bases outside the gene matches: 6. The CDR3 spans 15 residues. The CDR3 DNA is TGCGCCAGCAGCATCTCCGGGACAGGGGGTGAAAAACTGTTTTTT. This encodes CASSISGTGGEKLFF.

The chain joins TRBV7-9 to TRBJ1-2; 12 nucleotides align to TRBD1. The CDR3 has 16 residues. After removal of 4 bases from V and 7 bases from J, the junction contained 10 bases not matched to a gene. The germline CDR1 and CDR2 sequences are SEHNR and FQNEAQ (reference sequence). The CDR3 DNA sequence: TGTGCCAGCAGCTGGACTCCGGGACAGGGGGCGTCTGGCTACACCTTC. It translates to CASSWTPGQGASGYTF.

The V gene is TRBV5-1, the J gene TRBJ2-3; 8 bases fit TRBD2. CDR1 is SGHRS and CDR2 is YFSETQ in the germline V gene. The CDR3 sequence is 15 residues long. After removal of 9 bases from V and 4 bases from J, the junction contained 13 bases not matched to a gene. CDR3 region: CATSRTGGLPDTQYF. CDR3 nucleotides: TGCGCCACCTCGCGGACGGGAGGGTTACCAGATACGCAGTATTTT.

The gene calls are TRBV5-1 and TRBJ2-5; no clear D. The J call is in doubt because the DNA end fits TRBJ2-7 better. The CDR3 has 15 amino acids. The germline CDR1 and CDR2 sequences are SGHRS and YFSETQ. CDR3 nucleotide sequence: TGCGCCAGCAGCCGCGGTGCTAGTGGTCCCTACGAGCAGTACTTC. Its translation is CASSRGASGPYEQYF.

V is TRBV28 and J is TRBJ2-7; 8 bases are shared with TRBD1. Germline V gene sequence: CDR1 MDHEN, CDR2 SYDVKM. Trimming removed 4 bases from V and 1 base from J; junction bases left unmatched: 12. This CDR3 comprises 17 residues. The CDR3 nucleotides are TGTGCCAGCAGTTCATCTAACTGGACAGGGTTTTCCTACGAGCAGTACTTC. This translates into CASSSSNWTGFSYEQYF.

V and J are TRBV6-1 and TRBJ1-6; 9 bases are a match to TRBD1. V shed 8 bases, J shed 7 bases, and the junction held 3 bases outside the gene matches. Germline CDR1 reads MNHNS; CDR2 reads SASEGT. The CDR3 runs to 13 residues. CDR3 amino acids: CASRDRENSPLHF. Here the CDR3 DNA reads TGTGCCAGCCGGGACAGGGAGAATTCACCCCTCCACTTT.

The chain employs TRBV7-6 and TRBJ1-2; unclear D gene. Deletions cut 5 bases from V and 8 bases from J, with 18 bases between. Germline V lookup: CDR1 SGHVS, CDR2 FNYEAQ. The CDR3 runs to 14 residues. CDR3 residues: CASSTSQDYSGYTF. In DNA, the CDR3 is TGTGCCAGCAGCACATCCCAGGACTACTCCGGCTACACCTTC.

V gene TRBV19 combines with J gene TRBJ1-3, with 7 bases fitting TRBD1. This CDR3 has 16 amino acids. V was pared by 6 bases and J by 4 bases, with 12 bases of the junction left unmatched. Per germline, CDR1 LNHDA and CDR2 SQIVND (reference sequence). DNA of the CDR3: TGTGCCAGTAGGTTCCCGGGACAGCGAGGAGGAAACACCATATATTTT. Translated: CASRFPGQRGGNTIYF.

The chain is built from TRBV15 and TRBJ1-2; 8 nucleotides agree with TRBD1. Germline V gene lookup returns CDR1 LNHNV and CDR2 YYDKDF (reference sequence). This CDR3 comprises 14 residues. V lost 6 bases, J lost 1 base, and 4 bases stayed unmatched. The CDR3: CATSQGAGNYGYTF. The CDR3 DNA sequence: TGTGCCACCAGTCAGGGGGCTGGTAACTATGGCTACACCTTC. Drawing the rest from reference TRBV15 and TRBJ1-2, the complete variable domain is DAMVIQNPRYQVTQFGKPVTLSCSQTLNHNVMYWYQQKSSQAPKLLFHYYDKDFNNEADTPDNFQSRRPNTSFCFLDIRSPGLGDTAMYLCATSQGAGNYGYTFGSGTRLTVV.

This clone has only a few counts. The V call is TRBV16, the J call TRBJ2-7; D possibly corresponds to TRBD1 (7 bases). CDR1 is KGHSY, CDR2 FQNENV, per germline. V gave up 1 base and J gave up 7 bases, with 14 bases separating them. CDR3 size: 14 residues. CDR3 sequence (DNA): TGTGCCAGCAGCCAATGGGACAGTCGGGAGGAGCAGTACTTC. It is translated as CASSQWDSREEQYF.

The chain has TRBV27 and TRBJ1-5; D call uncertain. The CDR3 spans 14 residues. The V end was cut by 3 bases, the J end by 0 bases, with 6 bases between. Germline V gene data show CDR1 as MNHEY and CDR2 as SMNVEV (reference sequence). CDR3 sequence reads: CASSFRDSNQPQHF. CDR3 DNA: TGTGCCAGCAGTTTTCGCGATAGCAATCAGCCCCAGCATTTT.

This clone was recorded once. The chain is built from TRBV6-5 and TRBJ2-5, with TRBD1 matching 7 bases. J lost 7 bases, V lost 5 bases, and 13 bases had no gene match. This CDR3 is 15 amino acids long. Germline V CDR1 and CDR2: MNHEY, SVGAGI. CDR3 DNA sequence: TGTGCCAGCAGTAACCCCGACAGGGCGGAAGGGACCCAGTACTTC. This codes for CASSNPDRAEGTQYF.